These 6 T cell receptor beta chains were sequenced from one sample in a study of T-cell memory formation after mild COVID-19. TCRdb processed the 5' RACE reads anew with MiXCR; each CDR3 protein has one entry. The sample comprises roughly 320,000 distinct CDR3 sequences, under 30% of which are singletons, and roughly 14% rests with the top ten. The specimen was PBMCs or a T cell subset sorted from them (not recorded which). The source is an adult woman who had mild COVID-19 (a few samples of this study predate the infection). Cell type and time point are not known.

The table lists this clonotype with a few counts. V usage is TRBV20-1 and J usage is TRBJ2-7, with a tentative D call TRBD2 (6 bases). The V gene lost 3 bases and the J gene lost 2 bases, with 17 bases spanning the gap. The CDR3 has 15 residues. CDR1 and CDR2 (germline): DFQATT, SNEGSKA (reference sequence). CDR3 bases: TGCAGTGCTAGCTTCACACGGGGACTGACCTACGAGCAGTACTTC. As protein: CSASFTRGLTYEQYF.

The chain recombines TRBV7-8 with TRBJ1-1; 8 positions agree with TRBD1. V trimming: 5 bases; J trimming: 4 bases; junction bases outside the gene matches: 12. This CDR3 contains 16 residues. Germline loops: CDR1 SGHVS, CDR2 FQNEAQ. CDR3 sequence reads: CASSPTRTGLGTEAFF. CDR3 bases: TGTGCCAGCAGCCCAACCCGGACAGGGCTAGGCACTGAAGCTTTCTTT.

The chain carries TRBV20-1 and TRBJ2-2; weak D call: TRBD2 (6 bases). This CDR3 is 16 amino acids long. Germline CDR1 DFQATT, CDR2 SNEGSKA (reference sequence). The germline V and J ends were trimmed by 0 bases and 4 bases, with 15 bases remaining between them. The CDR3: CSARDMGGEATGELFF. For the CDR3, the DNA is TGCAGTGCTAGAGATATGGGCGGGGAGGCCACCGGGGAGCTGTTTTTT.

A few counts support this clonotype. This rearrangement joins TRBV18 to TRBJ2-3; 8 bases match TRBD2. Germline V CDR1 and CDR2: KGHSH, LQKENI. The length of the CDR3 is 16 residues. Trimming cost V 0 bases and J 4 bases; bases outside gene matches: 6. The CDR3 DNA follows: TGTGCCAGCTCACCACCGGTGGGACTAGAGCCAGATACGCAGTATTTT. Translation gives CASSPPVGLEPDTQYF.

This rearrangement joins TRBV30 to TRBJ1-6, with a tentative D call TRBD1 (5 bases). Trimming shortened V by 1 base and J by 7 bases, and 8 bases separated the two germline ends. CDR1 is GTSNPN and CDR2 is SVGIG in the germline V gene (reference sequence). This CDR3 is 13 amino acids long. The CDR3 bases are TGTGCCTGGAGTGGGCAGGGAAATTCACCCCTCCACTTT. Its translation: CAWSGQGNSPLHF.

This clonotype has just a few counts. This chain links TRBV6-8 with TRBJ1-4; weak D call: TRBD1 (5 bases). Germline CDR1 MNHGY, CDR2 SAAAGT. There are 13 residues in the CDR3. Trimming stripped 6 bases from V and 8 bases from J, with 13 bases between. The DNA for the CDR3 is TGTGCCAGCAGCTTCGGGGGGGTCGAAAAACTGTTTTTT. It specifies CASSFGGVEKLFF.